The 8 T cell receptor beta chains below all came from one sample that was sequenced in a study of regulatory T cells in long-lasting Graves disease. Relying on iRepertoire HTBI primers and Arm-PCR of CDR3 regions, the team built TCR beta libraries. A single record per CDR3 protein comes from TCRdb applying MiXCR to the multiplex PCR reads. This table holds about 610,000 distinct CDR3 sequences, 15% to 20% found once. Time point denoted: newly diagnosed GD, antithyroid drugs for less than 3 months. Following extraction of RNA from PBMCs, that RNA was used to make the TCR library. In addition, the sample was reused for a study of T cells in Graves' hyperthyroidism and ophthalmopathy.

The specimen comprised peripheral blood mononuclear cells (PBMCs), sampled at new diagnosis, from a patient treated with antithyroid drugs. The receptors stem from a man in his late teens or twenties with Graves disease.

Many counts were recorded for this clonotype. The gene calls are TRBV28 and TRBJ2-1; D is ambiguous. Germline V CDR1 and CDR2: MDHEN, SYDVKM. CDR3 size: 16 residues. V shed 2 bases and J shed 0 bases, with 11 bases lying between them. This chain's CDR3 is CASSLIPESSYNEQFF. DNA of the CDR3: TGTGCCAGCAGTTTAATCCCGGAAAGCTCCTACAATGAGCAGTTCTTC.

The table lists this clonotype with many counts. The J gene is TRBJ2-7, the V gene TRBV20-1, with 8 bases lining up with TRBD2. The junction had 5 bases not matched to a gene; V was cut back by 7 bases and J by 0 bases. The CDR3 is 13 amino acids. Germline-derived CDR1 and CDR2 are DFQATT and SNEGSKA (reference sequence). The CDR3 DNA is TGCAGTGAAGCGGGACTAGTCTCCTACGAGCAGTACTTC. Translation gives CSEAGLVSYEQYF.

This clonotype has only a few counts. The DNA for the CDR3 is TGTGCCAGCAGCTCATACATCGGGGGCTCAGATGCTGAAGCTTTCTTT. Amino acid sequence: CASSSYIGGSDAEAFF. The chain employs TRBV13 and TRBJ1-1; a possible D gene is TRBD1 (6 bases). Trimming shortened V by 4 bases and J by 6 bases, and 21 bases separated the two germline ends. Germline CDR1 and CDR2: PRHDT and FYEKMQ (reference sequence). The CDR3 sequence is 16 residues long.

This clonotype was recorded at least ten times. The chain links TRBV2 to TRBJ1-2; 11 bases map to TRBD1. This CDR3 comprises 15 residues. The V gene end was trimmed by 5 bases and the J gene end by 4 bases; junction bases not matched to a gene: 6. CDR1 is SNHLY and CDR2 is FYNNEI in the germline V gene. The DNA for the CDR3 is TGTGCCAGCAGTTCACCGGGACAGGGGGGCTATGGCTACACCTTC. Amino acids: CASSSPGQGGYGYTF.

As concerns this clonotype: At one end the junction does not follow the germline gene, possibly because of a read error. CDR3 protein: CASSQGAGGRSAYEQYF. Here the CDR3 DNA reads TGCGCCAGCAGCCAAGGGGCCGGGGGGCGAAGCGCCTACGAGCAGTACTTC. The genes are TRBV7-9 and TRBJ2-7; D possibly corresponds to TRBD2 (7 bases). The CDR3 has 17 amino acids. CDR1 SEHNR and CDR2 FQNEAQ come from the germline V gene (reference sequence).

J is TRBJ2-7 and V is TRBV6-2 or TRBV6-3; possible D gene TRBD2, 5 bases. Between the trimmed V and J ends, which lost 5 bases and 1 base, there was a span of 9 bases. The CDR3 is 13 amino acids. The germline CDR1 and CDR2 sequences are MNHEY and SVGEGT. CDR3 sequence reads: CASSERGSYEQYF. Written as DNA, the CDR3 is TGTGCCAGCAGTGAACGGGGATCCTACGAGCAGTACTTC.

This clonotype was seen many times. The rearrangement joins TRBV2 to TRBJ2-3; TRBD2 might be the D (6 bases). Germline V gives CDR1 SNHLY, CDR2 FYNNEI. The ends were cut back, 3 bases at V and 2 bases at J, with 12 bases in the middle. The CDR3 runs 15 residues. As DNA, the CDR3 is TGTGCCAGCAGTGACGGCGGACTAAACACAGATACGCAGTATTTT. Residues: CASSDGGLNTDTQYF.

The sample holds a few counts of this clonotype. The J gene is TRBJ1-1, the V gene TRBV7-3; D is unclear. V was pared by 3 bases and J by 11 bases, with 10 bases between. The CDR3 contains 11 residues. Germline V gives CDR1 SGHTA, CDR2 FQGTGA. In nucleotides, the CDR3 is TGTGCCAGCAGCTTCGGTGGAAAGGCTTTCTTT. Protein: CASSFGGKAFF.